Following are 15 T cell receptor beta chains from one sample sequenced in a study of blood T cell repertoires in COVID-19 (dated by TCRdb to 2018 to 2020). The library relied on the immunoSEQ multiplex PCR assay. Entries here come from immuneACCESS through TCRdb and include only in-frame sequences with V and J called. Some clones fail to appear in such tables; in the studies checked, an unresolved V gene covers under half of the shortfall, and the cause of the remainder is unknown. Present in this sample are 140,000 to 150,000 clones, approximately 84% of which were seen just once. The ten largest make up more than 1.5% of the sample. Sequenced sample: peripheral blood. The source is an older woman with acute or convalescent COVID-19.

This clone was detected only once. V is TRBV5-4 and J is TRBJ1-5, with D perhaps TRBD1 (5 bases). V shed 0 bases and J shed 9 bases, with 10 bases lying between them. CDR1 SGHNT and CDR2 YYREEE come from the germline V gene (reference sequence). The CDR3 covers 13 residues. CDR3 amino acids: CASSLGHGGPQHF. CDR3 nucleotides: TGTGCCAGCAGCTTGGGGCACGGGGGGCCCCAGCATTTT.

This rearrangement joins TRBV5-4 to TRBJ1-2; possibly TRBD1 for D (5 bases). This CDR3 is built from 14 residues. The germline gives CDR1 SGHNT, CDR2 YYREEE (reference sequence). Trimming cost V 1 base and J 4 bases, with 11 bases left between them. For the CDR3, the DNA is TGTGCCAGCAGCTTGCCGGAGGGGTTCTATGGCTACACCTTC. Its protein is CASSLPEGFYGYTF. The full variable domain, with the rest looked up from reference TRBV5-4 and TRBJ1-2, is ETGVTQSPTHLIKTRGQQVTLRCSSQSGHNTVSWYQQALGQGPQFIFQYYREEENGRGNFPPRFSGLQFPNYSSELNVNALELDDSALYLCASSLPEGFYGYTFGSGTRLTVV.

The CDR3, as DNA: TGTGCCAGCAGATCGACAGGGTCCTACGAGCAGTACTTC. Amino acid sequence: CASRSTGSYEQYF. V and J are TRBV2 and TRBJ2-7; 7 nucleotides align to TRBD1. The CDR3 sequence is 13 residues long. Germline V gives CDR1 SNHLY, CDR2 FYNNEI. J gave up 1 base and V 6 bases, and 3 bases lay outside the gene matches.

V usage is TRBV19 and J usage is TRBJ1-2, with 10 bases matching TRBD1. Germline CDR1 reads LNHDA; CDR2 reads SQIVND (reference sequence). CDR3 length: 17 residues. Germline trimming cut 10 bases from V and 1 base from J; bases unmatched to any gene: 15. As DNA, the CDR3 is TGTGCCACCAAGGGACTCTGGACAGGGGGACGTAACTATGGCTACACCTTC. Encoded protein: CATKGLWTGGRNYGYTF.

The rearrangement links TRBV14 to TRBJ1-1, with D perhaps matching TRBD1 (5 bases). Trimming stripped 0 bases from V and 0 bases from J, with 14 bases between. The V gene's germline CDR1 is SGHDN and CDR2 FVKESK. The CDR3 runs 17 residues. The CDR3 DNA follows: TGTGCCAGCAGCCAAGAGAGGGGAGGGATCCTGAACACTGAAGCTTTCTTT. This encodes CASSQERGGILNTEAFF.

CDR3 sequence (DNA): TGTGCCAGCAGCCAAGATCGAGGGAAAGGTTACGAGCAGTACTTC. Its translation is CASSQDRGKGYEQYF. The chain carries TRBV3-1 (or the pseudogene TRBV3-2) and TRBJ2-7; TRBD2 might be the D (5 bases). The V and J ends lost 0 bases and 4 bases respectively, with 13 bases between them. From germline, CDR1 is LGHDT and CDR2 YNNKEL (reference sequence). This CDR3 is 15 amino acids long.

The V and J genes are TRBV29-1 and TRBJ1-2, with 9 positions matching TRBD1. Losses at the gene ends were 2 bases for V and 8 bases for J; bases not matched to a gene: 12. CDR1 and CDR2 from the germline V gene are SQVTM and ANQGSEA. The CDR3 totals 15 residues. The CDR3 reads CSVEPGQGAKWGYTF. CDR3 coding DNA: TGCAGCGTTGAACCGGGACAGGGAGCCAAATGGGGCTACACCTTC.

CDR3 loop: CASIYRGNTEAFF. Written as DNA, the CDR3 is TGTGCCAGCATTTATAGGGGGAACACTGAAGCTTTCTTT. The gene calls are TRBV28 and TRBJ1-1; tentative D call: TRBD1 (5 bases). Trimming removed 7 bases at V and 1 base at J, with 10 bases between. The CDR3 loop spans 13 amino acids. Germline V lookup: CDR1 MDHEN, CDR2 SYDVKM.

The chain is built from TRBV21-1 and TRBJ2-2; TRBD2 reflects the table's D call only, with no check against the DNA. TRBV21-1 is flagged as a pseudogene. The CDR3 covers 14 residues. The CDR3 DNA sequence: TGTGCCAGCAGCTTGAGCATAAACACCGGGGAGCTGTTTTTT. Protein: CASSLSINTGELFF.

The chain links TRBV7-8 to TRBJ1-3; D gene unclear. The V gene's germline CDR1 is SGHVS and CDR2 FQNEAQ. The CDR3 sequence is 13 residues long. Trimming removed 4 bases at V and 3 bases at J, with 7 bases between. Here the CDR3 DNA reads TGTGCCAGCAGCTACAATTATGGAAACACCATATATTTT. It encodes CASSYNYGNTIYF.

The chain links TRBV25-1 to TRBJ1-1; possibly TRBD1 for D (6 bases). The V gene's germline CDR1 is MGHDK and CDR2 SYGVNS. The CDR3 contains 13 residues. Trimming stripped 5 bases from V and 1 base from J, with 8 bases between. Written as DNA, the CDR3 is TGTGCCAGCAGTTGGACAGCGAACACTGAAGCTTTCTTT. This sequence encodes CASSWTANTEAFF.

This clone was observed a single time. The chain recombines TRBV28 with TRBJ2-6; 9 bases line up with TRBD1. Looked up from germline, CDR1 is MDHEN and CDR2 is SYDVKM. Losses at the gene ends were 6 bases for V and 3 bases for J; bases not matched to a gene: 6. The length of the CDR3 is 16 residues. The CDR3 reads CASSRGTGFGANVLTF. Written as DNA, the CDR3 is TGTGCCAGCAGCCGAGGGACAGGGTTTGGGGCCAACGTCCTGACTTTC.

A single count supports this clone. The chain employs TRBV6-5 and TRBJ1-5; D possibly corresponds to TRBD1 (6 bases). The CDR3 contains 13 residues. Germline values: CDR1 MNHEY, CDR2 SVGAGI. V was cut by 3 bases and J by 4 bases, with 7 bases left in between. CDR3 amino acids: CASSYTGNQPQHF. The CDR3, as DNA: TGTGCCAGCAGTTATACAGGGAATCAGCCCCAGCATTTT.

V and J are TRBV19 and TRBJ2-1; 8 bases map to TRBD2. The V gene's germline CDR1 is LNHDA and CDR2 SQIVND (reference sequence). Trimming removed 5 bases from V and 4 bases from J; junction bases left unmatched: 4. The CDR3 is 14 residues long. In nucleotides, the CDR3 is TGTGCCAGTAGTCGCACTAGCGGATACAATGAGCAGTTCTTC. Translated, it gives CASSRTSGYNEQFF.

V is TRBV5-1 and J is TRBJ2-1; the D gene is possibly TRBD1 (6 bases). The CDR3 is made up of 15 amino acids. V lost 2 bases to trimming and J lost 6 bases, with 15 bases between them. Germline V gives CDR1 SGHRS, CDR2 YFSETQ. The CDR3 here is CASSLFQGPRNEQFF. DNA of the CDR3: TGCGCCAGCAGCTTATTCCAGGGGCCCCGCAATGAGCAGTTCTTC.